The next 5 T cell receptor beta chains were all read from a single sample in a study of blood T cell repertoires in COVID-19. Clones were sequenced by immunoSEQ multiplex PCR, and TCRdb holds only the in-frame ones, with some missing. The table lists some 67,000 clones, about nine tenths of them singletons. The sample was peripheral blood. These receptor sequences come from a woman between 18 and 30 years old with acute or convalescent COVID-19.

This sequence joins TRBV27 and TRBJ1-5; 8 bases are shared with TRBD1. The V and J ends lost 5 bases and 6 bases, in that order; junction bases with no gene match: 9. Germline V gene data show CDR1 as MNHEY and CDR2 as SMNVEV (reference sequence). This CDR3 comprises 15 residues. The CDR3 sequence: CASSPNRGVGQPQHF. The DNA of the CDR3 is TGTGCCAGCAGTCCCAACAGGGGGGTAGGTCAGCCCCAGCATTTT.

This clone was counted a single time. V and J are TRBV11-2 and TRBJ2-4; 8 bases are shared with TRBD1. The junction had 9 bases not matched to a gene; V was cut back by 5 bases and J by 0 bases. The length of the CDR3 is 17 residues. Germline V gene sequence: CDR1 SGHAT, CDR2 FQNNGV. The CDR3 reads CASSPIQGELAKNIQYF. The DNA for the CDR3 is TGTGCCAGCAGCCCGATACAGGGGGAGTTAGCCAAAAACATTCAGTACTTC. The full variable domain, completed using reference TRBV11-2 and TRBJ2-4, is EAGVAQSPRYKIIEKRQSVAFWCNPISGHATLYWYQQILGQGPKLLIQFQNNGVVDDSQLPKDRFSAERLKGVDSTLKIQPAKLEDSAVYLCASSPIQGELAKNIQYFGAGTRLSVL.

This chain uses TRBV5-4 with TRBJ2-3; a possible D gene is TRBD2 (5 bases). The ends were cut back, 9 bases at V and 0 bases at J, with 11 bases in the middle. CDR3 length equals 13 residues. The germline V gene encodes CDR1 SGHNT and CDR2 YYREEE (reference sequence). Here the CDR3 reads CATQRTSTDTQYF. CDR3 DNA sequence: TGTGCCACCCAGCGGACTAGCACAGATACGCAGTATTTT.

The chain uses TRBV5-6 and TRBJ1-3, with D unclear. CDR3 length equals 14 residues. Trimming removed 0 bases from V and 0 bases from J, with 4 bases in between. The V gene's germline CDR1 is SGHDT and CDR2 YYEEEE. CDR3 residues: CASSLVASGNTIYF. The CDR3, as DNA: TGTGCCAGCAGCTTGGTGGCCTCTGGAAACACCATATATTTT.

The chain has TRBV3-1 (or the pseudogene TRBV3-2) and TRBJ1-2, with D unclear. V was trimmed by 4 bases and J by 7 bases, leaving 13 bases between them. The CDR3 totals 13 residues. From germline, CDR1 is LGHDT and CDR2 YNNKEL (reference sequence). The CDR3 region is CASSPLRVGGYTF. CDR3 sequence (DNA): TGTGCCAGCAGCCCCCTGCGGGTGGGTGGCTACACCTTC.